This T cell receptor beta chain was identified during a study of control samples from healthy donors and cancer patients. The table came from immunoSEQ multiplex PCR; TCRdb's copy has only in-frame clones and leaves some out. The table records around 28,000 clones, approximately 90% of them present only once. The CDR3 runs 15 residues. V was cut by 0 bases and J by 0 bases, with 6 bases left in between. Germline loops: CDR1 SEHNR, CDR2 FQNEAQ (reference sequence). This clone came up once. The chain employs TRBV7-9 and TRBJ1-3; the D is unclear. The sample was PBMCs. The clonotype comes from a man in his forties or fifties with lung cancer. The CDR3 sequence: CASSLAGFSGNTIYF. The CDR3 nucleotides are TGTGCCAGCAGCTTAGCCGGGTTCTCTGGAAACACCATATATTTT.